This T cell receptor (beta chain) was observed in a study of shared clonotypes between healthy human individuals. Study summary: CD4 naive and memory got three plates each, CD8 naive two, CD8 memory one.

CDR3 length: 17 amino acids. Germline lookup yields CDR1 MNHEY and CDR2 SMNVEV (reference sequence). The junction had 13 bases not matched to a gene; V was cut back by 5 bases and J by 4 bases. The data were produced by immunoSEQ multiplex PCR, yet TCRdb's version contains in-frame clones alone and is incomplete. The data show some 600,000 clones, with around 96% seen just once and 0.11% held by the top ten. As defined, naive CD8 cells were CD45RO-negative and positively selected for CCR7, with terminally differentiated effector memory CD45RA+ cells excluded. The sequence derives from a woman aged 25-40 years in good health. The sequencing input was naive CD8+ T cells sorted from blood. The chain has TRBV27 and TRBJ1-2; 10 nucleotides align to TRBD1. CDR3 amino acids: CASSPDRGRKSVYGYTF. CDR3 DNA: TGTGCCAGCAGTCCAGACAGGGGGCGGAAGTCGGTCTATGGCTACACCTTC.